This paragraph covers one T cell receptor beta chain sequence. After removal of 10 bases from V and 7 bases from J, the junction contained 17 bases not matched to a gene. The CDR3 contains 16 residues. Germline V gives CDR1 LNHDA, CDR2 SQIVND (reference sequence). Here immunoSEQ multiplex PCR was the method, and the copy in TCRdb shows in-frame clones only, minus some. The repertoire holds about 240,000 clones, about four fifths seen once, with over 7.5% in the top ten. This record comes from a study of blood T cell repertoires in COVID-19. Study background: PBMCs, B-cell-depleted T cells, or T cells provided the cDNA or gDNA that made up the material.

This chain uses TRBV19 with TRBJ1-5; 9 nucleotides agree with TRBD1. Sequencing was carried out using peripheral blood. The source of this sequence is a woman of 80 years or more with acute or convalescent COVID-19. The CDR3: CATHWTGAGGSQPQHF. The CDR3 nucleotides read TGTGCCACCCACTGGACAGGGGCCGGCGGGAGCCAGCCCCAGCATTTT.